Presented here are 25 T cell receptor beta chains from one specimen sequenced in a study of cytomegalovirus exposure and HLA in healthy donors. Researchers ran the PCR with 60 Vbeta and 13 Jbeta primers. Clones were sequenced by immunoSEQ multiplex PCR, and TCRdb holds only the in-frame ones, with some missing. This table has 190,000 or so clones, roughly 80% appearing once. Material for sequencing was PBMCs. The receptor set was obtained from a boy between 5 and 17 years old in good health and CMV-seronegative.

The chain has TRBV19 and TRBJ1-1; TRBD1 matches 12 bases. Looked up from germline, CDR1 is LNHDA and CDR2 is SQIVND (reference sequence). Trimming cost V 4 bases and J 6 bases; bases outside gene matches: 3. This CDR3 is built from 14 residues. The CDR3 nucleotides are TGTGCCAGTAGTAGGGACAGGGGGCGAGCTGAAGCTTTCTTT. Its translation is CASSRDRGRAEAFF.

This rearrangement joins TRBV11-3 to TRBJ2-7, with 8 bases that match TRBD2. The CDR3 totals 18 residues. CDR1 and CDR2 (germline): SGHNT, YENEEA. J lost 3 bases, V lost 1 base, and 14 bases had no gene match. CDR3: CASSLGLFKRETVYEQYF. In nucleotides, the CDR3 is TGTGCCAGCAGCTTAGGCCTGTTCAAGCGGGAGACAGTCTACGAGCAGTACTTC.

This chain uses TRBV29-1 with TRBJ2-7; maybe TRBD2 (7 bases). The ends were cut back, 0 bases at V and 6 bases at J, with 27 bases in the middle. Germline CDR1 SQVTM, CDR2 ANQGSEA. The CDR3 totals 18 residues. The CDR3 region is CSVEDYSGGGIPRGEQYF. CDR3 in DNA: TGCAGCGTTGAAGATTATTCGGGGGGCGGGATCCCAAGAGGCGAGCAGTACTTC.

The chain has TRBV19 and TRBJ2-2, with TRBD1 as a possible D gene (5 bases). This CDR3 region has 17 residues. V was clipped by 0 bases and J by 4 bases, with 15 bases between them. Germline values: CDR1 LNHDA, CDR2 SQIVND (reference sequence). The CDR3: CASSIDPRTKLTGELFF. The DNA for the CDR3 is TGTGCCAGTAGTATAGATCCCCGGACAAAGCTCACCGGGGAGCTGTTTTTT.

This clone has ten or more counts. V usage is TRBV25-1 and J usage is TRBJ1-2; 7 nucleotides agree with TRBD1. V dropped 6 bases and J dropped 3; count of bases not matched to a gene: 7. Looked up from germline, CDR1 is MGHDK and CDR2 is SYGVNS. The CDR3 has 14 amino acids. This CDR3 is CASRRTGDYYGYTF. DNA for the CDR3: TGTGCCAGCAGGAGAACAGGGGATTACTATGGCTACACCTTC.

CDR3 region: CASLAGANVLTF. The CDR3 DNA reads TGTGCCAGCTTGGCCGGGGCCAACGTCCTGACTTTC. V and J are TRBV5-6 and TRBJ2-6; D call uncertain. The CDR3 covers 12 residues. Trimming pared 7 bases from V and 4 bases from J, leaving 6 bases between. The germline CDR1 and CDR2 sequences are SGHDT and YYEEEE.

The chain carries TRBV10-3 and TRBJ1-2; 9 bases match TRBD1. This CDR3 comprises 15 residues. The J segment lost 6 bases and the V segment lost 2 bases, leaving 7 bases of the junction unmatched. Germline values: CDR1 ENHRY, CDR2 SYGVKD. DNA for the CDR3: TGTGCCATCAGTGAGGGTACAGGGGGCGAGGATGGCTACACCTTC. This codes for CAISEGTGGEDGYTF.

This clone was detected once. The gene calls are TRBV30 and TRBJ2-1; 14 nucleotides match TRBD2. After removal of 3 bases from V and 4 bases from J, the junction contained 14 bases not matched to a gene. CDR3 length: 19 amino acids. The germline gives CDR1 GTSNPN, CDR2 SVGIG (reference sequence). This CDR3 is CAWSPGLAGDLGGYNEQFF. The CDR3 DNA is TGTGCCTGGAGCCCGGGACTAGCGGGGGACCTGGGGGGGTACAATGAGCAGTTCTTC.

V and J are TRBV28 and TRBJ2-2; 9 positions match TRBD2. This CDR3 is built from 16 residues. Unmatched junction bases numbered 6, after V lost 2 bases and J lost 5 bases. In germline, CDR1 is MDHEN, CDR2 SYDVKM. CDR3 in amino acids: CASSLSGRKGTGELFF. As DNA, the CDR3 is TGTGCCAGCAGTTTAAGCGGGAGGAAGGGGACCGGGGAGCTGTTTTTT.

This chain connects TRBV28 to TRBJ2-7; no clear D. Trimming took 1 base from V and 0 from J, leaving 13 bases between them. Germline assignment: CDR1 MDHEN and CDR2 SYDVKM. The CDR3 length is 16 residues. DNA for the CDR3: TGTGCCAGCAGTTTATTGGTGCATCGGGTCTCCTACGAGCAGTACTTC. Its translation: CASSLLVHRVSYEQYF.

In nucleotides, the CDR3 is TGTGCCAGCAGCTTAAAGATTTCGGGACTAGCAGATCCTGAGCAGTTCTTC. Residues: CASSLKISGLADPEQFF. The chain combines TRBV7-9 with TRBJ2-1; TRBD2 matches 9 bases. V shed 2 bases, J shed 9 bases, and the junction held 14 bases outside the gene matches. The CDR3 consists of 17 residues. Looked up from germline, CDR1 is SEHNR and CDR2 is FQNEAQ (reference sequence). The variable domain in full, with the rest retrieved from reference TRBV7-9 and TRBJ2-1, is DTGVSQNPRHKITKRGQNVTFRCDPISEHNRLYWYRQTLGQGPEFLTYFQNEAQLEKSRLLSDRFSAERPKGSFSTLEIQRTEQGDSAMYLCASSLKISGLADPEQFFGPGTRLTVL.

The rearrangement links TRBV2 to TRBJ2-7; D is undetermined. This CDR3 spans 13 amino acids. Germline V gene data show CDR1 as SNHLY and CDR2 as FYNNEI. V lost 4 bases and J 3 bases, leaving 10 bases between the germline ends. CDR3 loop: CASSGGVYYEQYF. Written as DNA, the CDR3 is TGTGCCAGCAGTGGAGGAGTTTACTACGAGCAGTACTTC.

The V call is TRBV6-5, the J call TRBJ1-1, with TRBD1 as a possible D gene (6 bases). Germline lookup yields CDR1 MNHEY and CDR2 SVGAGI. The V end lost 4 bases, the J end lost 1 base, and 13 bases lay between the germline ends. This CDR3 contains 15 residues. The CDR3 spells CASSLITQGNTEAFF. In DNA, the CDR3 is TGTGCCAGCAGTTTAATTACACAGGGGAACACTGAAGCTTTCTTT.

The gene calls are TRBV6-1 and TRBJ1-2, with TRBD1 identical over 7 bases. Germline V gene data show CDR1 as MNHNS and CDR2 as SASEGT. With 6 bases clipped from V and 4 bases from J, the junction kept 8 bases outside the gene matches. CDR3 length equals 14 residues. The CDR3 protein is CASSPDRRSYGYTF. The DNA of the CDR3 is TGTGCCAGCAGCCCGGACAGGAGAAGCTATGGCTACACCTTC.

The rearrangement uses TRBV4-1 and TRBJ1-5; tentative D call: TRBD1 (5 bases). Deletions cut 1 base from V and 4 bases from J, with 11 bases between. There are 15 residues in the CDR3. Germline CDR1 and CDR2: MGHRA and YSYEKL. CDR3 protein: CASSQGRGGNQPQHF. The DNA of the CDR3 is TGCGCCAGCAGCCAAGGGCGGGGGGGTAATCAGCCCCAGCATTTT.

The V and J genes are TRBV5-6 and TRBJ1-1; TRBD1 agrees at 7 bases. This CDR3 comprises 14 residues. V was pared by 2 bases and J by 4 bases, with 5 bases of the junction left unmatched. From germline, CDR1 is SGHDT and CDR2 YYEEEE. CDR3 bases: TGTGCCAGCAGCTTAACAGGGGACGGCACTGAAGCTTTCTTT. This sequence encodes CASSLTGDGTEAFF.

This chain links TRBV14 with TRBJ1-1; 7 nucleotides line up with TRBD1. This CDR3 is 13 amino acids long. V was pared by 6 bases and J by 7 bases, with 8 bases of the junction left unmatched. The germline CDR1 and CDR2 sequences are SGHDN and FVKESK. The CDR3 loop is CASSLDRRNEAFF. CDR3 nucleotide sequence: TGTGCCAGCAGTCTGGACAGGCGAAATGAAGCTTTCTTT. The whole variable domain, filled in from reference TRBV14 and TRBJ1-1, reads EAGVTQFPSHSVIEKGQTVTLRCDPISGHDNLYWYRRVMGKEIKFLLHFVKESKQDESGMPNNRFLAERTGGTYSTLKVQPAELEDSGVYFCASSLDRRNEAFFGQGTRLTVV.

The J gene is TRBJ2-1, the V gene TRBV5-1, with TRBD1 identical over 9 bases. Per germline, CDR1 SGHRS and CDR2 YFSETQ. Trimming at V came to 4 bases and at J to 3 bases, leaving 5 bases not matched to a gene. This CDR3 region has 15 residues. The CDR3 is CASSHTDRGYNEQFF. CDR3 in DNA: TGCGCCAGCAGCCACACGGACAGGGGCTACAATGAGCAGTTCTTC.

The chain recombines TRBV6-1 with TRBJ1-5; TRBD1 agrees at 8 bases. CDR1 MNHNS and CDR2 SASEGT come from the germline V gene. The CDR3 spans 15 residues. Trimming removed 4 bases from V and 2 bases from J; junction bases left unmatched: 4. This chain's CDR3 is CASSVTGVGNQPQHF. As DNA, the CDR3 is TGTGCCAGCAGTGTGACAGGGGTCGGCAATCAGCCCCAGCATTTT.

The chain has TRBV19 and TRBJ1-3; D uncertain. In germline, CDR1 is LNHDA, CDR2 SQIVND (reference sequence). The CDR3 totals 13 residues. Trimming took 6 bases from V and 0 from J, leaving 6 bases between them. DNA of the CDR3: TGTGCCAGTAGCCCTAACTCTGGAAACACCATATATTTT. This gives the protein CASSPNSGNTIYF.

This chain uses TRBV6-1 with TRBJ1-2; 7 bases are a match to TRBD1. Germline CDR1 reads MNHNS; CDR2 reads SASEGT. V was pared by 1 base and J by 8 bases, with 10 bases of the junction left unmatched. This CDR3 spans 15 amino acids. The CDR3: CASSEGLGGGNGYTF. CDR3 sequence (DNA): TGTGCCAGCAGTGAAGGGTTAGGAGGGGGCAACGGCTACACCTTC.

This chain joins TRBV30 and TRBJ1-5; D not certain. In germline, CDR1 is GTSNPN, CDR2 SVGIG (reference sequence). This CDR3 has 15 residues. The V end lost 0 bases, the J end lost 7 bases, and 16 bases lay between the germline ends. The CDR3 is CAWSVALRGEQPQHF. The CDR3 DNA reads as TGTGCCTGGAGTGTAGCGTTGAGAGGCGAACAGCCCCAGCATTTT.

V gene TRBV5-1 combines with J gene TRBJ1-1; 7 nucleotides line up with TRBD1. J lost 5 bases, V lost 3 bases, and 13 bases had no gene match. Germline CDR1 and CDR2: SGHRS and YFSETQ. This CDR3 region has 16 residues. CDR3 region: CASSWRAGGGKTEAFF. The CDR3 bases are TGCGCCAGCAGCTGGAGGGCAGGGGGAGGTAAGACTGAAGCTTTCTTT. The complete variable domain, with remaining parts taken from reference TRBV5-1 and TRBJ1-1, reads KAGVTQTPRYLIKTRGQQVTLSCSPISGHRSVSWYQQTPGQGLQFLFEYFSETQRNKGNFPGRFSGRQFSNSRSEMNVSTLELGDSALYLCASSWRAGGGKTEAFFGQGTRLTVV.

This clone was seen once. The chain joins TRBV5-8 to TRBJ2-7, with 7 positions matching TRBD1. The CDR3 is 17 amino acids. Germline lookup yields CDR1 SGHTS and CDR2 YDEGEE. Unmatched junction bases numbered 14, after V lost 2 bases and J lost 3 bases. Here the CDR3 reads CASSFSFQGEIGYEQYF. The CDR3 bases are TGTGCCAGCAGCTTTTCCTTCCAGGGGGAAATTGGCTACGAGCAGTACTTC. The whole variable domain, remainder taken from reference TRBV5-8 and TRBJ2-7, is EAGVTQSPTHLIKTRGQQATLRCSPISGHTSVYWYQQALGLGLQFLLWYDEGEERNRGNFPPRFSGRQFPNYSSELNVNALELEDSALYLCASSFSFQGEIGYEQYFGPGTRLTVT.

The rearrangement joins TRBV6-5 to TRBJ1-2; D gene uncertain. The CDR3 sequence is 14 residues long. CDR1 and CDR2 from the germline V gene are MNHEY and SVGAGI. V lost 5 bases and J 4 bases, leaving 14 bases between the germline ends. The CDR3 nucleotides read TGTGCCAGCAGTCTCCGGAGTGAGCTCTATGGCTACACCTTC. It encodes CASSLRSELYGYTF.